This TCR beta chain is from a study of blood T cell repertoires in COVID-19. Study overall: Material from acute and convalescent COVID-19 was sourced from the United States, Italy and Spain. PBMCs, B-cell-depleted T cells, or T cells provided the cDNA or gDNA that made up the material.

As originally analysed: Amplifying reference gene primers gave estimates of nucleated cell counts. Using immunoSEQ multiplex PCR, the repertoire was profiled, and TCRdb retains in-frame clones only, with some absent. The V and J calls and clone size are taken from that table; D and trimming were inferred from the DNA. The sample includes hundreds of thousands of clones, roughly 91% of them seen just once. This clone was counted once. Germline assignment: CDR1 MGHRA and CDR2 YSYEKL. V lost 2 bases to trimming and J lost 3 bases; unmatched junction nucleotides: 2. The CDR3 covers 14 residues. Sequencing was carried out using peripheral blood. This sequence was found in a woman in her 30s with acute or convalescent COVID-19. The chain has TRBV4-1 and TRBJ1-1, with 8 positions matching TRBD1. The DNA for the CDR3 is TGCGCCAGCAGCCAACGGGGACAGGACACTGAAGCTTTCTTT. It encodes CASSQRGQDTEAFF.